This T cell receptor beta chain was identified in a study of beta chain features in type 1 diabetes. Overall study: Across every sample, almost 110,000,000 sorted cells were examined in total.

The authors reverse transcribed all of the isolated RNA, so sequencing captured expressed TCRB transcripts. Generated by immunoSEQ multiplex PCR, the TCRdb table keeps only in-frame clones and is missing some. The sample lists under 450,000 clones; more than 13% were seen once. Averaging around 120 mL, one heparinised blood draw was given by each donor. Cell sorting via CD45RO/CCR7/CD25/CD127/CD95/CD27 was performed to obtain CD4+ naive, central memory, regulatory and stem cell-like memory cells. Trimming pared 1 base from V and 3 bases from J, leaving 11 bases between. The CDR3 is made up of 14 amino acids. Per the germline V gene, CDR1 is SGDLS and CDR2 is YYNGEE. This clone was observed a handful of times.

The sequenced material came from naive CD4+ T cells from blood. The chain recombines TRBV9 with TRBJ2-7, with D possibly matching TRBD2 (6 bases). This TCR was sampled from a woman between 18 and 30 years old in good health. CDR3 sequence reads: CASSVSLASYEQYF. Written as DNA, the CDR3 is TGTGCCAGCAGCGTAAGCCTAGCGAGCTACGAGCAGTACTTC.